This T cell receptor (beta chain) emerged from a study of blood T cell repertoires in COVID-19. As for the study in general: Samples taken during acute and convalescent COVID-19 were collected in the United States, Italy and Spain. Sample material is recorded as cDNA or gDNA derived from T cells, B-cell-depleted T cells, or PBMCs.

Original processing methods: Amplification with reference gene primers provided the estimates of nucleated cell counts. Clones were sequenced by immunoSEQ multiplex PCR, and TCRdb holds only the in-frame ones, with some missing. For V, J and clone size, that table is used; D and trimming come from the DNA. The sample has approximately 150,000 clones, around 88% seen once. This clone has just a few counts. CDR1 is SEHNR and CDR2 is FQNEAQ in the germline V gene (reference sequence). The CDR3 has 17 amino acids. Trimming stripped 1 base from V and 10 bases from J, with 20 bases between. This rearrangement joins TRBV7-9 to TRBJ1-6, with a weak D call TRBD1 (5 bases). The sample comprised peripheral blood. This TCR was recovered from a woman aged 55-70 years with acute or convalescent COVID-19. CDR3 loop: CASSLGSIGQIGSPLHF. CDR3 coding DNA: TGTGCCAGCAGCTTAGGGTCCATTGGACAAATTGGGTCACCCCTCCACTTT. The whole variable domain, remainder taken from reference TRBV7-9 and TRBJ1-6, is DTGVSQNPRHKITKRGQNVTFRCDPISEHNRLYWYRQTLGQGPEFLTYFQNEAQLEKSRLLSDRFSAERPKGSFSTLEIQRTEQGDSAMYLCASSLGSIGQIGSPLHFGNGTRLTVT.